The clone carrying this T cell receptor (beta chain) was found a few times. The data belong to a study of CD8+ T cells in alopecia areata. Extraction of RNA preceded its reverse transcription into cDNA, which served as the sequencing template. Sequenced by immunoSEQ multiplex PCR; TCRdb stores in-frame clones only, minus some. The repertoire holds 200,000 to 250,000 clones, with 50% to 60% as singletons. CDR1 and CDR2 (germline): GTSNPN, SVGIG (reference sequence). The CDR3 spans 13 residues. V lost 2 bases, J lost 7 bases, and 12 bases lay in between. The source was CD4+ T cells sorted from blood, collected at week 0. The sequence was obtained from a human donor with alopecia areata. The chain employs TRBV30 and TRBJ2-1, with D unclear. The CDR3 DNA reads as TGTGCCTGGAGTACTAAGAACGGTAATGAGCAGTTCTTC. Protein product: CAWSTKNGNEQFF.